The source of this T cell receptor (beta chain) is a study of blood T cell repertoires in COVID-19. On the study more broadly: PBMCs, B-cell-depleted T cells, or T cells provided the cDNA or gDNA that made up the material.

Trimming took off 1 base at V and 8 bases at J, with 10 bases between the two ends. CDR1 is GTSNPN, CDR2 SVGIG, per germline (reference sequence). The CDR3 has 12 residues. TCRdb's table, derived via immunoSEQ multiplex PCR, lists solely in-frame clones and lacks some. The sample has around 79,000 clones, around 88% seen once. The receptor's source is an older man with active or convalescent COVID-19. The chain carries TRBV30 and TRBJ2-3; D remains ambiguous. The source material was peripheral blood. Here the CDR3 reads CAWSAPPGTQYF. CDR3 bases: TGTGCCTGGAGTGCGCCCCCGGGTACGCAGTATTTT.